This T cell receptor (beta chain) was documented in a study of T-cell reconstitution after alpha-beta-depleted transplantation in children (dated by TCRdb to 2016 to 2017). In terms of the full investigation: T-cell immune reconstitution after TCRalphabeta/CD19-depleted allogeneic hematopoietic cell transplantation in children was quantitatively tracked in the study by means of TCR repertoire profiling.

This clonotype was counted at least ten times. Its antigen remains unidentified. Base qualities are not recorded, but no much larger clone differs from it by a single base. V is pared back by 4 bases and J by 4 bases, with 18 bases lying between the germline termini. Taken from the germline V gene, the CDR1 and CDR2 loops are LGHNA and YSLEER. Reading from cysteine to phenylalanine, the CDR3 counts 16 amino acids. This entry keeps only the CDR3 DNA: 48 bases, framed from base 1. To prepare the library, PCR was applied. Sequenced on an Illumina HiSeq 2500. TCR libraries were prepared with molecular barcoding, using unique molecular identifiers to normalize TCRbeta repertoire quantification. TCRdb passed the public sequencing reads through fastp at Q25 and MiXCR, retaining productive beta sequences. Rows with one shared CDR3 protein collapse into an entry with the most common genes and DNA. This sample is represented by about 420,000 distinct CDR3 sequences; approximately 11% of them were singletons. The ten largest clones add up to roughly 5.1% of the sample.

This chain is built from TRBV4-3 and TRBJ2-3; the D gene assignment is ambiguous. This sequence originates from a human donor who donated a stem cell graft to a child with acute myeloid leukemia. Sequencing used PBMCs from the stem cell graft donor, obtained from the stem cell graft. The nucleotide sequence is given as TGCGCCAGCAGCCCACTGGCCGGTATTATGTCAGATACGCAGTATTTT. This translates into CASSPLAGIMSDTQYF.